A selection of T cell receptor beta chains follows, all from one sample in a study of OX40 agonist ivuxolimab in advanced cancers. The assay was immunoSEQ multiplex PCR, and TCRdb's table has in-frame clones only and misses some. In the table there are 13,000 to 15,000 clones, approximately 94% of which are singletons. Specimen: CD4+ or CD8+ T cells sorted from blood, collected in a trial of the OX40 agonist ivuxolimab. Source of these receptors: an adult with an advanced solid tumor such as melanoma, head and neck, liver or kidney cancer. Both conserved end residues are part of each CDR3. Fields, in order: CDR3 protein, CDR3 DNA, D gene, J gene, V gene, CDR3 length, clone size. A D gene is named only where the DNA matches it firmly. Clone size is stated in some rows and not others, as once, few, many or a class when expanded.

CDR3 protein: CASSLSSDGSYEQYF
CDR3 DNA: TGTGCCAGCAGTTTATCTTCGGACGGGTCCTACGAGCAGTACTTC
D gene: -
J gene: TRBJ2-7
V gene: TRBV27
CDR3 length: 15
clone size: -

CDR3 protein: CASSVVLGSYNEQFF
CDR3 DNA: TGTGCCAGCAGCGTAGTTCTGGGCTCCTACAATGAGCAGTTCTTC
D gene: -
J gene: TRBJ2-1
V gene: TRBV9
CDR3 length: 15
clone size: -

CDR3 protein: CASSAVGYEQYF
CDR3 DNA: TGTGCCAGCAGCGCAGTGGGCTACGAGCAGTACTTC
D gene: -
J gene: TRBJ2-7
V gene: TRBV7-2
CDR3 length: 12
clone size: -

CDR3 protein: CASSVGQYNEQFF
CDR3 DNA: TGTGCCAGCTCCGTTGGCCAATACAATGAGCAGTTCTTC
D gene: -
J gene: TRBJ2-1
V gene: TRBV7-2
CDR3 length: 13
clone size: -

CDR3 protein: CAEGGNSGDEQFF
CDR3 DNA: TGTGCCGAGGGCGGGAACTCTGGAGATGAGCAGTTCTTC
D gene: -
J gene: TRBJ2-1
V gene: TRBV2
CDR3 length: 13
clone size: -

CDR3 protein: CASSGTENEKLFF
CDR3 DNA: TGTGCCAGCAGCGGGACAGAGAATGAAAAACTGTTTTTT
D gene: TRBD1
J gene: TRBJ1-4
V gene: TRBV7-9
CDR3 length: 13
clone size: -

CDR3 protein: CAGEGGNGYTF
CDR3 DNA: TGTGCCGGAGAGGGAGGGAATGGCTACACCTTC
D gene: -
J gene: TRBJ1-2
V gene: TRBV2
CDR3 length: 11
clone size: -

CDR3 protein: CASSLGLSGAYEQYF
CDR3 DNA: TGTGCCAGCAGCTTAGGGCTAAGCGGGGCGTACGAGCAGTACTTC
D gene: TRBD2
J gene: TRBJ2-7
V gene: TRBV7-2
CDR3 length: 15
clone size: once

CDR3 protein: CARSSNRQGSLFSPLHF
CDR3 DNA: TGTGCCAGAAGCAGTAATCGACAGGGCTCCCTATTTTCACCCCTCCACTTT
D gene: TRBD1
J gene: TRBJ1-6
V gene: TRBV5-3
CDR3 length: 17
clone size: -

CDR3 protein: CASSIKTLRGHEQYF
CDR3 DNA: TGTGCCAGTAGTATCAAGACGCTCCGAGGACATGAGCAGTACTTC
D gene: -
J gene: TRBJ2-7
V gene: TRBV19
CDR3 length: 15
clone size: -

CDR3 protein: CASSQTGVPEQYF
CDR3 DNA: TGTGCCAGCAGCCAAACAGGGGTTCCCGAGCAGTACTTC
D gene: TRBD1
J gene: TRBJ2-7
V gene: TRBV5-4
CDR3 length: 13
clone size: -

CDR3 protein: CASSLRGIDTEAFF
CDR3 DNA: TGTGCCAGCAGCTTAAGGGGCATAGACACTGAAGCTTTCTTT
D gene: -
J gene: TRBJ1-1
V gene: TRBV13
CDR3 length: 14
clone size: -

CDR3 protein: CASSEGQRLTDTQYF
CDR3 DNA: TGTGCCAGCAGCGAGGGACAGCGGCTCACAGATACGCAGTATTTT
D gene: TRBD1
J gene: TRBJ2-3
V gene: TRBV7-3
CDR3 length: 15
clone size: -

CDR3 protein: CASSQDGGADSYEQYF
CDR3 DNA: TGCGCCAGCAGCCAAGATGGGGGAGCGGATTCCTACGAGCAGTACTTC
D gene: -
J gene: TRBJ2-7
V gene: TRBV4-1
CDR3 length: 16
clone size: once

CDR3 protein: CASSQGGSGLNEQYF
CDR3 DNA: TGTGCCAGCAGCCAAGGGGGGTCAGGGCTCAACGAGCAGTACTTC
D gene: -
J gene: TRBJ2-7
V gene: TRBV14
CDR3 length: 15
clone size: -

CDR3 protein: CASRGLGYGYTF
CDR3 DNA: TGTGCCTCGAGGGGCTTGGGCTATGGCTACACCTTC
D gene: -
J gene: TRBJ1-2
V gene: TRBV27
CDR3 length: 12
clone size: -

CDR3 protein: CASRSGQRDEQFF
CDR3 DNA: TGTGCCAGCAGGAGCGGACAGAGGGATGAGCAGTTCTTC
D gene: -
J gene: TRBJ2-1
V gene: TRBV28
CDR3 length: 13
clone size: -

CDR3 protein: CASSPSGSDEQYF
CDR3 DNA: TGTGCCAGCAGCCCCTCCGGAAGCGACGAGCAGTACTTC
D gene: -
J gene: TRBJ2-7
V gene: TRBV7-6
CDR3 length: 13
clone size: -

CDR3 protein: CASTPLSSGLNTGELFF
CDR3 DNA: TGTGCCAGCACCCCCCTTTCGAGCGGGCTAAACACCGGGGAGCTGTTTTTT
D gene: -
J gene: TRBJ2-2
V gene: TRBV27
CDR3 length: 17
clone size: -

CDR3 protein: CASSLQVNTGELFF
CDR3 DNA: TGTGCCAGCAGTTTACAAGTAAACACCGGGGAGCTGTTTTTT
D gene: -
J gene: TRBJ2-2
V gene: TRBV27
CDR3 length: 14
clone size: -

CDR3 protein: CAILRTTGTPYEQYF
CDR3 DNA: TGTGCCATCTTACGCACGACAGGTACTCCCTACGAGCAGTACTTC
D gene: -
J gene: TRBJ2-7
V gene: TRBV7-3
CDR3 length: 15
clone size: -

CDR3 protein: CASSMTGGGETQYF
CDR3 DNA: TGTGCCAGTAGTATGACGGGTGGCGGAGAGACCCAGTACTTC
D gene: -
J gene: TRBJ2-5
V gene: TRBV19
CDR3 length: 14
clone size: -

CDR3 protein: CASSIGSTEQYF
CDR3 DNA: TGTGCCAGTAGTATCGGTAGCACCGAGCAGTACTTC
D gene: -
J gene: TRBJ2-7
V gene: TRBV19
CDR3 length: 12
clone size: -

CDR3 protein: CASSATRLAGETQYF
CDR3 DNA: TGTGCCAGCAGTGCGACTCGGCTAGCGGGGGAGACCCAGTACTTC
D gene: TRBD2
J gene: TRBJ2-5
V gene: TRBV6-1
CDR3 length: 15
clone size: once

CDR3 protein: CATSGGIQEGIDQPQHF
CDR3 DNA: TGTGCCACCAGCGGAGGGATACAGGAGGGGATAGATCAGCCCCAGCATTTT
D gene: -
J gene: TRBJ1-5
V gene: TRBV15
CDR3 length: 17
clone size: -

CDR3 protein: CATSRDRSASNGYTF
CDR3 DNA: TGTGCCACCAGCAGAGATCGGTCAGCGTCCAATGGCTACACCTTC
D gene: -
J gene: TRBJ1-2
V gene: TRBV15
CDR3 length: 15
clone size: -

CDR3 protein: CASSYFAGQETQYF
CDR3 DNA: TGTGCCAGCAGTTACTTCGCGGGGCAAGAGACCCAGTACTTC
D gene: -
J gene: TRBJ2-5
V gene: TRBV6-6
CDR3 length: 14
clone size: -

CDR3 protein: CASSLGRGTLGANVLTF
CDR3 DNA: TGTGCCAGCAGCTTAGGCAGGGGGACTCTAGGGGCCAACGTCCTGACTTTC
D gene: -
J gene: TRBJ2-6
V gene: TRBV11-2
CDR3 length: 17
clone size: -

CDR3 protein: CASSHLASSYEQYF
CDR3 DNA: TGTGCCAGCAGCCATCTAGCGTCCTCCTACGAGCAGTACTTC
D gene: -
J gene: TRBJ2-7
V gene: TRBV5-4
CDR3 length: 14
clone size: few

CDR3 protein: CAWSPGHRNQPQHF
CDR3 DNA: TGTGCCTGGAGCCCCGGACACAGAAATCAGCCCCAGCATTTT
D gene: -
J gene: TRBJ1-5
V gene: TRBV30
CDR3 length: 14
clone size: -